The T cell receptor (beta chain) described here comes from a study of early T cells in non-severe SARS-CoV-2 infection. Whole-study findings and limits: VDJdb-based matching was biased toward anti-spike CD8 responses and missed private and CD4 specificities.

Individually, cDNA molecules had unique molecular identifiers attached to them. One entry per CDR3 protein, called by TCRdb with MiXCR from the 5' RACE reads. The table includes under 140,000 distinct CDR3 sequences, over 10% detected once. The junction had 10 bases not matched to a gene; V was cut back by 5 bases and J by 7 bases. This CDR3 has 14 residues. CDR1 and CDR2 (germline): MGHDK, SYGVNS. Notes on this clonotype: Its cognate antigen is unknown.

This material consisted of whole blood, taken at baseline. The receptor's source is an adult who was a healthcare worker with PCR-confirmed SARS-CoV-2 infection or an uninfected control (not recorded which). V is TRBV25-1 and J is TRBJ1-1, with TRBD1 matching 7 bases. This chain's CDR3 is CASSRPGQLSEAFF. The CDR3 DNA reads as TGTGCCAGCAGTAGACCGGGACAGCTAAGTGAAGCTTTCTTT. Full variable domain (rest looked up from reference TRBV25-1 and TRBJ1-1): EADIYQTPRYLVIGTGKKITLECSQTMGHDKMYWYQQDPGMELHLIHYSYGVNSTEKGDLSSESTVSRIRTEHFPLTLESARPSHTSQYLCASSRPGQLSEAFFGQGTRLTVV.